These 6 T cell receptor beta chains originate from one sample sequenced in a study of vaccination and CD4 T cells after COVID-19. One entry per CDR3 protein results from TCRdb running MiXCR on the PCR reads. The sample has tens of thousands of distinct CDR3 sequences, roughly 62% seen once; the top ten hold around 1.1%. This sample comprised CD4+ T cells from blood, obtained before SARS-CoV-2 vaccination. The receptors here all came from a human donor who had recovered from COVID-19.

The chain recombines TRBV25-1 with TRBJ1-1; tentatively, D is TRBD1 (6 bases). CDR1 and CDR2 (germline): MGHDK, SYGVNS. The CDR3 length is 15 residues. V was cut by 3 bases and J by 4 bases, with 15 bases left in between. The CDR3, as DNA: TGTGCCAGCAGTGAGTCGAGGGGAGGGGGCACTGAAGCTTTCTTT. It yields the protein CASSESRGGGTEAFF.

The chain has TRBV7-2 and TRBJ2-5; tentatively, D is TRBD2 (6 bases). V lost 5 bases to trimming and J lost 4 bases, with 17 bases between them. This CDR3 region has 15 residues. Germline CDR1 is SGHTA and CDR2 is FQGNSA. The CDR3 DNA sequence: TGTGCCAGCAGCATACGTGGGGGGAGGACAGAGACCCAGTACTTC. This translates into CASSIRGGRTETQYF.

This chain connects TRBV6-2 or TRBV6-3 to TRBJ2-6, with D maybe TRBD1 (6 bases). V was shortened by 4 bases and J by 2 bases, with 9 bases between the two germline ends. In germline, CDR1 is MNHEY, CDR2 SVGEGT. The CDR3 length is 15 residues. In nucleotides, the CDR3 is TGTGCCAGCAGTTCTACAGGGACTGGGGCCAACGTCCTGACTTTC. Its protein product is CASSSTGTGANVLTF.

The chain carries TRBV5-6 and TRBJ2-6, with D possibly being TRBD1 (5 bases). The CDR3 has 18 residues. Per the germline V gene, CDR1 is SGHDT and CDR2 is YYEEEE. The V end was cut by 4 bases, the J end by 0 bases, with 17 bases between. CDR3 residues: CASSQGVPVISGANVLTF. The CDR3 DNA sequence: TGTGCCAGCAGCCAAGGGGTCCCCGTTATCTCTGGGGCCAACGTCCTGACTTTC.

The J gene is TRBJ2-5, the V gene TRBV4-1; 10 bases map to TRBD2. This CDR3 contains 19 residues. Germline lookup yields CDR1 MGHRA and CDR2 YSYEKL. The V segment lost 0 bases and the J segment 1 base; nucleotides outside the gene matches: 11. CDR3 region: CASSQERLAGARSQETQYF. The CDR3 DNA sequence: TGCGCCAGCAGCCAAGAACGGCTAGCGGGAGCCCGTTCCCAAGAGACCCAGTACTTC.

V is TRBV10-3 and J is TRBJ1-5; the match to TRBD1 covers 8 bases. There are 15 residues in the CDR3. J was trimmed by 5 bases and V by 2 bases; bases with no gene match: 5. CDR1 is ENHRY and CDR2 is SYGVKD in the germline V gene. DNA of the CDR3: TGTGCCATCAGTGAGCCCGGGACAGGCTATCAGCCCCAGCATTTT. Translated, it gives CAISEPGTGYQPQHF.